This T cell receptor (beta chain) was profiled in a study of shared clonotypes between healthy human individuals. Produced via immunoSEQ multiplex PCR; TCRdb's table is partial and in-frame only. The repertoire holds 1.4 million to 1.5 million clones, with about 96% as singletons. This CDR3 is 13 amino acids long. Per germline, CDR1 SGHRS and CDR2 YFSETQ. V lost 4 bases and J 4 bases, leaving 8 bases between the germline ends. The TCR originated in a young man in good health. Sequences were obtained from naive CD4+ T cells sorted from blood. The sample's subset: CD45RA+ positively selected. V is TRBV5-1 and J is TRBJ2-2; D is uncertain. In DNA, the CDR3 is TGCGCCAGCAGCCGTGAGCTCACCGGGGAGCTGTTTTTT. Translated: CASSRELTGELFF. The variable domain in full, completed from reference TRBV5-1 and TRBJ2-2, reads KAGVTQTPRYLIKTRGQQVTLSCSPISGHRSVSWYQQTPGQGLQFLFEYFSETQRNKGNFPGRFSGRQFSNSRSEMNVSTLELGDSALYLCASSRELTGELFFGEGSRLTVL.